This TCR beta chain was profiled in a study of T cell repertoires in cytomegalovirus infection. Per germline, CDR1 MNHNY and CDR2 SVGAGI (reference sequence). With 6 bases clipped from V and 6 bases from J, the junction kept 14 bases outside the gene matches. This CDR3 spans 17 amino acids. One entry per CDR3 protein, called by TCRdb with MiXCR from the reads. Among around 550,000 distinct CDR3 sequences listed, approximately 26% were seen once. This clonotype was obtained from a human donor in good health (CMV status not recorded). Some clones in this sample may be carry-over from other donors' samples. This chain uses TRBV6-6 with TRBJ2-1; TRBD2 agrees at 10 bases. Material: PBMCs. The CDR3 spells CASRTWGASGRGNEQFF. CDR3 DNA sequence: TGTGCCAGCAGAACCTGGGGGGCTAGCGGGAGAGGCAATGAGCAGTTCTTC.